The 21 T cell receptor beta chains listed next were all sequenced from one sample in a study of shared clonotypes between healthy human individuals. Naive CD8 populations comprised CD45RO-negative cells positively selected for CCR7, excluding terminally differentiated effector memory CD45RA+ cells. Sequencing was performed with immunoSEQ multiplex PCR; in TCRdb, only in-frame clones are kept and a portion is missing. Among approximately 1.9 million clones listed, around 93% were seen once. The sample was naive CD8+ T cells from PBMCs. Every receptor here comes from a man aged 18 to 30 in good health. Some clones in this sample may be carry-over from other donors' samples.

The chain joins TRBV19 to TRBJ2-7; 8 bases line up with TRBD1. J was trimmed by 2 bases and V by 5 bases; bases with no gene match: 14. Germline V gene sequence: CDR1 LNHDA, CDR2 SQIVND (reference sequence). The CDR3 loop spans 17 amino acids. Here the CDR3 DNA reads TGTGCCAGTAGTTCGCGCCAAGGACAGGGAAGTCCCTACGAGCAGTACTTC. Translation: CASSSRQGQGSPYEQYF. The full variable domain, in which reference TRBV19 and TRBJ2-7 provide the parts outside the CDR3, is DGGITQSPKYLFRKEGQNVTLSCEQNLNHDAMYWYRQDPGQGLRLIYYSQIVNDFQKGDIAEGYSVSREKKESFPLTVTSAQKNPTAFYLCASSSRQGQGSPYEQYFGPGTRLTVT.

The genes are TRBV7-2 and TRBJ1-2; D gene ambiguous. The CDR3 spans 15 residues. Per germline, CDR1 SGHTA and CDR2 FQGNSA. V lost 6 bases and J 4 bases, leaving 18 bases between the germline ends. The CDR3 bases are TGTGCCAGCAGTCAATCGAGAAGCGCCGGCTATGGCTACACCTTC. It encodes CASSQSRSAGYGYTF.

The chain carries TRBV28 and TRBJ2-5, with 16 bases that match TRBD2. Germline V gives CDR1 MDHEN, CDR2 SYDVKM. The CDR3 has 19 amino acids. The junction had 10 bases not matched to a gene; V was cut back by 4 bases and J by 2 bases. For the CDR3, the DNA is TGTGCCAGCAGTTCCCCGTCGCCGGGACTAGCGGGAGGGCAAGAGACCCAGTACTTC. It specifies CASSSPSPGLAGGQETQYF.

The gene calls are TRBV28 and TRBJ2-7; D is perhaps TRBD1 (5 bases). The germline CDR1 and CDR2 sequences are MDHEN and SYDVKM. Deletions cut 2 bases from V and 9 bases from J, with 14 bases between. This CDR3 contains 13 residues. CDR3 DNA: TGTGCCAGCAGTTTAGGGGCAGCAAGTGGGCAGTACTTC. This translates into CASSLGAASGQYF.

As to this clone: This same CDR3 is encoded by further DNA sequences in the sample. V and J are TRBV19 and TRBJ2-7, with D tentatively TRBD1 (6 bases). Trimming shortened V by 3 bases and J by 2 bases, and 11 bases separated the two germline ends. Germline-derived CDR1 and CDR2 are LNHDA and SQIVND (reference sequence). CDR3 length: 14 residues. DNA of the CDR3: TGTGCCAGTAGTATTGGCAGGGGCACCTACGAGCAGTACTTC. Protein: CASSIGRGTYEQYF.

The rearrangement joins TRBV27 to TRBJ2-1; 9 bases are shared with TRBD2. Germline V lookup: CDR1 MNHEY, CDR2 SMNVEV (reference sequence). CDR3 length: 15 amino acids. Trimming at V came to 4 bases and at J to 3 bases, leaving 4 bases not matched to a gene. The CDR3 is CASSSLAGYYNEQFF. CDR3 nucleotides: TGTGCCAGCAGTTCTCTAGCGGGATACTACAATGAGCAGTTCTTC.

The rearrangement links TRBV19 to TRBJ2-7; D might be TRBD1 or TRBD2, each matching 6 bases. This CDR3 has 16 residues. Between the trimmed V and J ends, which lost 5 bases and 0 bases, there was a span of 17 bases. CDR1 LNHDA and CDR2 SQIVND come from the germline V gene (reference sequence). CDR3 bases: TGTGCCAGTAGTCCCCGGGACGGGGGCTACTCCTACGAGCAGTACTTC. It is translated as CASSPRDGGYSYEQYF.

V and J are TRBV30 and TRBJ1-1; D is perhaps TRBD1 (6 bases). Trimming took off 3 bases at V and 3 bases at J, with 14 bases between the two ends. The CDR3 is 14 residues long. Per germline, CDR1 GTSNPN and CDR2 SVGIG (reference sequence). As DNA, the CDR3 is TGTGCCTGGAGCCTAAGGGGGGGGGACACTGAAGCTTTCTTT. It encodes CAWSLRGGDTEAFF.

The chain uses TRBV5-1 and TRBJ1-4; D is perhaps TRBD1 (5 bases). CDR3 length: 13 residues. Germline V lookup: CDR1 SGHRS, CDR2 YFSETQ. Trimming removed 2 bases from V and 10 bases from J, with 12 bases in between. The CDR3 region has the DNA TGCGCCAGCAGCTTAGATGGGGGTGGAAAACTGTTTTTT. Protein sequence: CASSLDGGGKLFF.

The CDR3, as DNA: TGTGCCAGTAGCTTCAGGGGCGGTATATCTGGAAACACCATATATTTT. Protein: CASSFRGGISGNTIYF. The rearrangement links TRBV19 to TRBJ1-3, with a weak D call TRBD1 (6 bases). Germline V gene sequence: CDR1 LNHDA, CDR2 SQIVND (reference sequence). The V gene lost 6 bases and the J gene lost 1 base, with 16 bases spanning the gap. This CDR3 has 16 residues.

The V and J genes are TRBV27 and TRBJ1-1, with a weak D call TRBD1 (5 bases). The V end was cut by 2 bases, the J end by 1 base, with 11 bases between. Germline V gene data show CDR1 as MNHEY and CDR2 as SMNVEV (reference sequence). The CDR3 loop spans 15 amino acids. CDR3 in DNA: TGTGCCAGCAGTTTACGAAGGGGCTCGAACACTGAAGCTTTCTTT. Its protein product is CASSLRRGSNTEAFF.

This clone was recorded once. The chain joins TRBV27 to TRBJ2-7, with TRBD1 identical over 9 bases. CDR1 is MNHEY and CDR2 is SMNVEV in the germline V gene (reference sequence). V gave up 7 bases and J gave up 0 bases; unmatched junction bases: 7. The CDR3 runs to 15 residues. The CDR3 DNA follows: TGTGCCAGCAAATTCCGGGACAGGGTCTCCTACGAGCAGTACTTC. This encodes CASKFRDRVSYEQYF.

With respect to this clone: Other nucleotide sequences from this sample produce the same CDR3. The genes are TRBV9 and TRBJ2-7; 7 bases align to TRBD1. J gave up 3 bases and V 0 bases, and 6 bases lay outside the gene matches. This CDR3 has 15 amino acids. The germline V gene has CDR1 SGDLS and CDR2 YYNGEE. The CDR3 DNA reads as TGTGCCAGCAGCGTAGGACAGGGAAGGAGCTACGAGCAGTACTTC. Residues: CASSVGQGRSYEQYF.

Details on this clone: Germline is not matched at one junction end, which may reflect a read error. The chain recombines TRBV19 with TRBJ1-2, with 12 positions matching TRBD1. The CDR3 runs to 12 residues. CDR1 LNHDA and CDR2 SQIVND come from the germline V gene (reference sequence). The CDR3 reads CASSTGTGGYTF. CDR3 sequence (DNA): TGTGCCAGTAGTACGGGGACAGGGGGCTATACCTTC.

This clone has only a few counts. Additional DNA sequences in this sample encode the identical CDR3. The gene calls are TRBV28 and TRBJ1-2; TRBD1 might be the D (5 bases). Germline CDR1 and CDR2: MDHEN and SYDVKM. The V end lost 5 bases, the J end lost 4 bases, and 8 bases lay between the germline ends. This CDR3 has 12 amino acids. Here the CDR3 DNA reads TGTGCCAGCAGTCCAGGGAGCTATGGCTACACCTTC. It yields the protein CASSPGSYGYTF.

The chain employs TRBV5-1 and TRBJ1-1, with D unclear. The germline V and J ends were trimmed by 0 bases and 3 bases, with 6 bases remaining between them. The CDR3 extends over 13 amino acids. From germline, CDR1 is SGHRS and CDR2 YFSETQ. The CDR3 DNA follows: TGCGCCAGCAGCTTGGGGGGAGACACTGAAGCTTTCTTT. Residues: CASSLGGDTEAFF. The variable domain in full, with the rest retrieved from reference TRBV5-1 and TRBJ1-1, is KAGVTQTPRYLIKTRGQQVTLSCSPISGHRSVSWYQQTPGQGLQFLFEYFSETQRNKGNFPGRFSGRQFSNSRSEMNVSTLELGDSALYLCASSLGGDTEAFFGQGTRLTVV.

The rearrangement links TRBV28 to TRBJ1-2; 8 bases line up with TRBD1. The J segment lost 4 bases and the V segment lost 6 bases, leaving 13 bases of the junction unmatched. Germline CDR1 reads MDHEN; CDR2 reads SYDVKM. The CDR3 extends over 16 amino acids. The CDR3 reads CASSLTPGTGLYGYTF. The CDR3 bases are TGTGCCAGCAGCTTAACTCCCGGGACAGGCCTCTATGGCTACACCTTC.

V usage is TRBV5-6 and J usage is TRBJ1-6; a weak D match, TRBD1 (5 bases). This CDR3 has 15 residues. Looked up from germline, CDR1 is SGHDT and CDR2 is YYEEEE. V lost 2 bases to trimming and J lost 7 bases, with 13 bases between them. The CDR3 region has the DNA TGTGCCAGCAGCTTTTCCCGGGACGGAAATTCACCCCTCCACTTT. Its protein is CASSFSRDGNSPLHF.

Comments on this clone: The identical CDR3 is also encoded by other nucleotide sequences in the sample. The genes are TRBV19 and TRBJ1-2; no reliable D call. CDR1 is LNHDA, CDR2 SQIVND, per germline (reference sequence). The CDR3 length is 10 residues. CDR3 sequence: CASSGYGYTF. CDR3 coding DNA: TGTGCTTCGTCTGGCTATGGCTACACCTTC. Looking up the rest from reference TRBV19 and TRBJ1-2 gives the full variable domain: DGGITQSPKYLFRKEGQNVTLSCEQNLNHDAMYWYRQDPGQGLRLIYYSQIVNDFQKGDIAEGYSVSREKKESFPLTVTSAQKNPTAFYLCASSGYGYTFGSGTRLTVV.

The chain uses TRBV6-5 and TRBJ2-5; D is undetermined. Germline V gives CDR1 MNHEY, CDR2 SVGAGI. Trimming removed 6 bases at V and 2 bases at J, with 10 bases between. The CDR3 has 13 amino acids. The CDR3 region is CASSPRGQETQYF. As DNA, the CDR3 is TGTGCCAGCAGCCCTAGAGGACAAGAGACCCAGTACTTC.

This chain links TRBV7-8 with TRBJ2-3, with 7 bases that match TRBD2. There are 14 residues in the CDR3. J lost 2 bases, V lost 4 bases, and 3 bases had no gene match. Germline assignment: CDR1 SGHVS and CDR2 FQNEAQ. CDR3 sequence (DNA): TGTGCCAGCAGCTCGAGCGGGAACACAGATACGCAGTATTTT. Its translation: CASSSSGNTDTQYF.